This T cell receptor beta chain was captured in a study of human T cells and chemical hapten exposure. TCRdb re-called the RACE reads with MiXCR, one entry per CDR3 protein. The sample lists a few hundred thousand distinct CDR3 sequences, about 5.4% occurring once. V lost 5 bases, J lost 5 bases, and 15 bases lay in between. The V gene's germline CDR1 is SQVTM and CDR2 ANQGSEA. This CDR3 has 13 residues. In its sample, this clonotype was seen many times. Specified time point: pre-sensitization, week 0. Treatment defined: therapeutic diphenylcyclopropenone sensitization with weekly scalp DPC. This rearrangement joins TRBV29-1 to TRBJ1-1, with D tentatively TRBD1 (6 bases). Sequencing was performed on whole blood, taken in connection with sensitization to the hapten diphenylcyclopropenone (DPC). The TCR originated in a woman aged 18-29 years with alopecia areata. Some clones in this sample may be carry-over from other donors' samples. The CDR3 nucleotides are TGCAGCGTTTTCAGGGGTCTGGGAACTGAAGCTTTCTTT. It specifies CSVFRGLGTEAFF. The full variable domain, rest sourced from reference TRBV29-1 and TRBJ1-1, is SAVISQKPSRDICQRGTSLTIQCQVDSQVTMMFWYRQQPGQSLTLIATANQGSEATYESGFVIDKFPISRPNLTFSTLTVSNMSPEDSSIYLCSVFRGLGTEAFFGQGTRLTVV.